This paragraph covers one TCR beta chain sequence. The data belong to a study of blood T cell repertoires in COVID-19. Study-wide context: Sites in the United States, Italy and Spain provided acute and convalescent COVID-19 samples.

CDR1 and CDR2 (germline): MNHNY, SVGAGI (reference sequence). The CDR3 covers 14 residues. V lost 2 bases, J lost 6 bases, and 13 bases lay in between. Only in-frame clones appear in the TCRdb table, and some are missing; sequencing was by immunoSEQ multiplex PCR. The data contain over 200,000 clones, about 90% of them seen just once; the ten biggest clones take up over 1.5%. This TCR was sampled from a man aged 35 to 55 with active or convalescent COVID-19. Material: peripheral blood. The genes are TRBV6-6 and TRBJ1-1; weak D call: TRBD1 (5 bases). As DNA, the CDR3 is TGTGCCAGCAGTTACCGTGACAGAGATGCTGAAGCTTTCTTT. Its translation is CASSYRDRDAEAFF.